This T cell receptor (beta chain) was observed in a study of T cell responses to AZD1222 COVID-19 vaccine. Study-wide points: Vaccine-associated CD4 TCRs ranged over spike, dominating at 160-218 and 743-854.

On this clone itself: What it binds is unknown.

Second-dose intervals of approximately 4 or approximately 12 weeks were pooled. The length of the CDR3 is 17 residues. With 0 bases clipped from V and 3 bases from J, the junction kept 8 bases outside the gene matches. Germline V gives CDR1 LGHNA, CDR2 YNFKEQ. Method: immunoSEQ multiplex PCR; TCRdb's copy keeps in-frame clones and lacks some. This repertoire shows some 130,000 clones, 90% to 95% found once; its top ten account for approximately 6.8%. The sequence was obtained from an adult who received the AZD1222 COVID-19 vaccine. Material: peripheral blood, obtained 28 days after the second AZD1222 dose. This chain connects TRBV4-2 to TRBJ2-1, with TRBD2 identical over 7 bases. The CDR3 DNA is TGTGCCAGCAGCCAAGACCCCATCGGGACTAACTACAATGAGCAGTTCTTC. Its translation is CASSQDPIGTNYNEQFF.